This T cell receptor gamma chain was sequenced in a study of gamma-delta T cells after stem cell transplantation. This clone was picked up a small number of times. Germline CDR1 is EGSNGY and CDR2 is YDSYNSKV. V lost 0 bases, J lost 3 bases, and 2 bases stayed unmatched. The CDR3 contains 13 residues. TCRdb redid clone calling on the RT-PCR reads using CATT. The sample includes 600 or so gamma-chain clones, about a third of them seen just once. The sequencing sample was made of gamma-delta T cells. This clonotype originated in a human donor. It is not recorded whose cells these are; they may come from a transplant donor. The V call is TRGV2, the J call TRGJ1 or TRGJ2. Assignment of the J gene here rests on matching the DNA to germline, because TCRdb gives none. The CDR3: CATWDGSYYKKLF. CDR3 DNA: TGTGCCACCTGGGACGGGTCTTATTATAAGAAACTCTTT.